Described below is a single T cell receptor (beta chain) sequence and its context. It lacks a known antigen. Base-call qualities are not available, and no considerably larger clone is one nucleotide away. TCRbeta CDR3 regions were amplified from genomic DNA using the immunoSEQ Assay, a bias-controlled multiplex PCR. The study's own analysis went as follows. The number of nucleated cells in each sample was estimated from the amplification of reference gene primers within the assay. Sequence reads were collapsed and filtered to measure the absolute abundance of every unique TCRbeta CDR3 rearrangement. For each sample, productive Simpson clonality was calculated as the square root of Simpson's diversity index over productive rearrangements. TCRdb took this table from immuneACCESS and kept in-frame rearrangements with V and J called. Such tables lack part of the clones; where checked against another copy, unresolved V genes explain under half of the gap, and the rest is unexplained. V, J and clone size reflect that table, while D and trimming were determined from the DNA. Within this sample are fewer than 350,000 clones, with 70% to 90% of them counted one time only. Of the sample, around 2.1% falls within the top ten clones.

The source of the sample is a study of blood T cell repertoires in COVID-19 (TCRdb year 2020). Regarding the study in general: Samples covering the acute and convalescent phases of COVID-19 were provided by collaborators in the United States, Italy and Spain. The material from the prospective study consisted of cDNA or gDNA derived from T cells, B-cell-depleted T cells, or PBMCs. The dataset comprised deeply sampled blood TCRbeta repertoires from subjects exposed to, actively infected with, or recovered from COVID-19. The repertoires were released in a freely available public database meant as a resource for research on the immune response to SARS-CoV-2. The samples were drawn from two sources: the first 160 participants of the ongoing ImmuneRACE study, and 1,254 subjects contributed by 6 global collaborators. The sample metadata nearly always contained a de-identified subject ID, COVID-19 status, age in years and sex. Where HLA class I and class II types were available, the types were taken from metadata supplied by the sample provider, not from assay-based typing. Study-wide conclusions, independent of this receptor: Clinical and demographic metadata were provided uncurated, with the amount varying by source and participant.

Participants in the prospective study were aged roughly 18 to 90 years, lived in under 30 United States geographic areas, and enrolled through a virtual design. In the prospective study, cohorts were assigned on the basis of participant-reported clinical history obtained from a screening survey and a study questionnaire. For ImmuneRACE Cohort 3, a participant was defined as recovered based on two consecutive negative NP/OP PCR tests, clearance by a healthcare professional, or resolution of symptoms. In the prospective study, whole blood, serum and a nasopharyngeal or oropharyngeal swab were collected from each participant by mobile phlebotomists. Participants in the prospective study had the option to provide additional blood draws and questionnaires over a roughly 2-month period. Before DNA extraction, blood samples from the prospective study were shipped at room temperature or frozen. The germline V end is reduced by 2 bases and the J end by 7 bases; junction bases left unmatched: 11. Sequences SGHNT (CDR1) and YYREEE (CDR2) are obtained from the germline V gene (reference sequence). CDR3 length: 15 amino acids, cysteine to phenylalanine. The DNA shown is the 45-base CDR3, in frame from base 1.

The sequenced sample consisted of PBMCs or T cells enriched from blood (not recorded which). The chain is made from TRBV5-4 and TRBJ2-7; TRBD1 aligns with 8 central bases. This sequence originates from a young man who had recovered from COVID-19. The sequenced DNA is TGTGCCAGCAGCTTAGGACAGGGATTACTTCGTGAGCAGTACTTC. This gives the protein CASSLGQGLLREQYF.